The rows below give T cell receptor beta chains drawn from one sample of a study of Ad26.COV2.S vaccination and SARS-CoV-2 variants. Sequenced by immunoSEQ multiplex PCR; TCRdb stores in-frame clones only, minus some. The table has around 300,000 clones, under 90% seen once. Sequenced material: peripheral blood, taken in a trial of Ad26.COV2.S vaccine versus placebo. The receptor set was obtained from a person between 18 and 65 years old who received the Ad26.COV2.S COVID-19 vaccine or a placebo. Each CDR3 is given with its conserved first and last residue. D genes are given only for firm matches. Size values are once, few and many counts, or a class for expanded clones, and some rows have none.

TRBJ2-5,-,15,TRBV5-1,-,TGCGCCAGCAGCTTGGGCCGTTCGAACCAAGAGACCCAGTACTTC,CASSLGRSNQETQYF
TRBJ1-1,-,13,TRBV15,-,TGTGCCACCAGCAGTACTATGGGGACTGAAGCTTTCTTT,CATSSTMGTEAFF
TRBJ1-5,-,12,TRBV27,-,TGTGCCAGCAGTTATTTGGGTCAGCCCCAGCATTTT,CASSYLGQPQHF
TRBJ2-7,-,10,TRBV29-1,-,TGCAGCGTTTCAACCTACGAGCAGTACTTC,CSVSTYEQYF
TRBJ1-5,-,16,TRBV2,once,TGTGCCAGCAAGGCTATGGTCACCGATAGCAATCAGCCCCAGCATTTT,CASKAMVTDSNQPQHF
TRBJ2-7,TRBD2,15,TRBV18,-,TGTGCCAGCTCACCACGGGGGGGAGAGGTCTACGAGCAGTACTTC,CASSPRGGEVYEQYF
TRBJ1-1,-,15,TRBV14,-,TGTGCCAGCAGCCAAGATCCCGGGGGGCTTGCTGAAGCTTTCTTT,CASSQDPGGLAEAFF
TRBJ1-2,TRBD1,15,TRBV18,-,TGTGCCAGCTCATCGGACAGGGGGTTTAACTATGGCTACACCTTC,CASSSDRGFNYGYTF
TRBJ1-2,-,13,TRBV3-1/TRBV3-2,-,TGTGCCAGCAGCCCCGGAGGGGTCACTGGCTACACCTTC,CASSPGGVTGYTF
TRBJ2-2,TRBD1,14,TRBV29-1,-,TGCAGCGGGTCGACAGGGGGCGAGACCGGGGAGCTGTTTTTT,CSGSTGGETGELFF
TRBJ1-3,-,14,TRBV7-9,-,TGTGCCAGCAGCTTACTTTACGGTGGAAACACCATATATTTT,CASSLLYGGNTIYF
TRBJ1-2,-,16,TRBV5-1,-,TGCGCCAGCAGCTATAGCGGCAGCCCAGCTAACTATGGCTACACCTTC,CASSYSGSPANYGYTF
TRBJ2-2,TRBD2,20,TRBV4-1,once,TGCGCCAGCAGCCAAGCCCCTAGCGGGGGGCAATTCGCGAACACCGGGGAGCTGTTTTTT,CASSQAPSGGQFANTGELFF
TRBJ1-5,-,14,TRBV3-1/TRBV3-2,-,TGTGCCAGCAGCCAACCTAGGGGGTGGCAGCCCCAGCATTTT,CASSQPRGWQPQHF
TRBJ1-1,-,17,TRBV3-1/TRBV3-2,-,TGTGCCAGCAGCCATTTAGGGAGCGGAGAGATGAACACTGAAGCTTTCTTT,CASSHLGSGEMNTEAFF
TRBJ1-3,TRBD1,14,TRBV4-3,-,TGCGCCAGCAGCCAAGGACAGGGAGGAAACACCATATATTTT,CASSQGQGGNTIYF
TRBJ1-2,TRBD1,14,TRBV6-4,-,TGTGCCAGCAGTGACTCGCAGGGGGTCAGAGGCTACACCTTC,CASSDSQGVRGYTF
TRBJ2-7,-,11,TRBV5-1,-,TGCGCCAGCAGCTTAGGGGGGTACCACTACTTC,CASSLGGYHYF
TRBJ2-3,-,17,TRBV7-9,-,TGTGCCAGCAGCCGTATTCTCCGACACGCTAGCACAGATACGCAGTATTTT,CASSRILRHASTDTQYF
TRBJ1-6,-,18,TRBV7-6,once,TGTGCCAGCAGCTTAGGGGCAGCCTCTAGCTCCTATAATTCACCCCTCCACTTT,CASSLGAASSSYNSPLHF
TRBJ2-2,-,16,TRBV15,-,TGTGCCACCAGCAGAGATACGATGGGGAATTCCGGGGAGCTGTTTTTT,CATSRDTMGNSGELFF
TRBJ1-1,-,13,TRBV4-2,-,TGTGCCAGCAGCCAAGATAGTGGGACTGAAGCTTTCTTT,CASSQDSGTEAFF
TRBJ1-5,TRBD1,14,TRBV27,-,TGTGCCAGCAGCCGGGACAGGGCCCATCAGCCCCAGCATTTT,CASSRDRAHQPQHF
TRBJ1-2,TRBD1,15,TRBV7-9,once,TGTGCCAGCAGCTACCGGGACAGGGGAAACTATGGCTACACCTTC,CASSYRDRGNYGYTF
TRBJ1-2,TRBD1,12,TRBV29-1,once,TGCAGCGCCGACAGGGGTTTCGATGGCTACACCTTC,CSADRGFDGYTF
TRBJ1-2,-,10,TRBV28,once,TGTGCCAGCACTCACCTTTACTACACCTTC,CASTHLYYTF
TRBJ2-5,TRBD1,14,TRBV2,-,TGTGCCAGCAGCATGGACAGGGGCGAAGAGACCCAGTACTTC,CASSMDRGEETQYF
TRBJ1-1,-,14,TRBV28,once,TGTGCCAGCAAACAGGAAAATATGAACACTGAAGCTTTCTTT,CASKQENMNTEAFF
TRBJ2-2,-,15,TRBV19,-,TGTGCCAGTAATCCACCGGGGGTTCACACCGGGGAGCTGTTTTTT,CASNPPGVHTGELFF
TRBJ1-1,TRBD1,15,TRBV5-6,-,TGTGCCAGCTCCGGGGGGACAGGGAGGGAAACTGAAGCTTTCTTT,CASSGGTGRETEAFF
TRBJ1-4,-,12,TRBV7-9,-,TGTGCCAGCCAAGAAGAGAATGAAAAACTGTTTTTT,CASQEENEKLFF
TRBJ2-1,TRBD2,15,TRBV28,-,TGTGCCAGCAGTTCCAGACTAGCGGGGCGAAATGAGCAGTTCTTC,CASSSRLAGRNEQFF
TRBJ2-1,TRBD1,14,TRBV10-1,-,TGCGCCAGCAGCCGAGGACAGGGGAGTAGTGAGCAGTTCTTC,CASSRGQGSSEQFF
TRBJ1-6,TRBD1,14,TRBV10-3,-,TGTGCCATCAATGGACAGGGGAACAATTCACCCCTCCACTTT,CAINGQGNNSPLHF
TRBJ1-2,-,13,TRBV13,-,TGTGCCAGCAGCGAACAGGGAATCGATGGCTACACCTTC,CASSEQGIDGYTF
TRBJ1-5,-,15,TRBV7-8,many,TGTGCCAGCAGCTTGTTACAGGGCCCGAGTCGGCCCCAGCATTTT,CASSLLQGPSRPQHF
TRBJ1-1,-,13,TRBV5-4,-,TGTGCCAGCAGCTTGGCCCAGTTTGGGGAAGCTTTCTTT,CASSLAQFGEAFF
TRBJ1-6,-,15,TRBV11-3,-,TGTGCCAGCAGCTTAGGGGACCGTGATAATTCACCCCTCCACTTT,CASSLGDRDNSPLHF
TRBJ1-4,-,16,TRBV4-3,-,TGCGCCAGCAGCCCAGGCCGGGGAATAGCTAATGAAAAACTGTTTTTT,CASSPGRGIANEKLFF
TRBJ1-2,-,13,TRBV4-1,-,TGCGCCAGCAGCCAAGAAGGAATATATGGCTACACCTTC,CASSQEGIYGYTF
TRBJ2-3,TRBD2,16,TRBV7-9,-,TGTGCCAGCAGCTTATCTCCTAGCGGTAGCACAGATACGCAGTATTTT,CASSLSPSGSTDTQYF
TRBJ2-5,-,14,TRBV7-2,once,TGTGCCAGCAGGATGAGGTCGGATACGGAGACCCAGTACTTC,CASRMRSDTETQYF
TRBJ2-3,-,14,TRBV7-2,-,TGTGCCAGCAGCACACCTCGACTGACAGATACGCAGTATTTT,CASSTPRLTDTQYF
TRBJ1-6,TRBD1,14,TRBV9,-,TGTGCCAGCAGCGTCGGGACAGCCAATTCACCCCTCCACTTT,CASSVGTANSPLHF
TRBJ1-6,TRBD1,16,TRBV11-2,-,TGTGCCAGCAGCTTAGATGGAGGGCAGGGGGGTTCACCCCTCCACTTT,CASSLDGGQGGSPLHF
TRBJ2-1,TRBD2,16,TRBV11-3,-,TGTGCCAGCAGCCCGGCGGTAGCGGGAGGGCCCGATGAGCAGTTCTTC,CASSPAVAGGPDEQFF
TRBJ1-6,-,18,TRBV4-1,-,TGCGCCAGCAGCCAAGGGTGGCCCCCGCGACTATGGAATTCACCCCTCCACTTT,CASSQGWPPRLWNSPLHF
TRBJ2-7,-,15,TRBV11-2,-,TGTGCCAGCAGCTACGCCCCGCGCAGTGGCTACGAGCAGTACTTC,CASSYAPRSGYEQYF
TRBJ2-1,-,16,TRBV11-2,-,TGTGCCAGCAGCTTAGATCCCCTAGGGGCCTACAATGAGCAGTTCTTC,CASSLDPLGAYNEQFF
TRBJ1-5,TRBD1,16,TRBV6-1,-,TGTGCCAGCAGTGAAGTAGGGGACAGTAGCAATCAGCCCCAGCATTTT,CASSEVGDSSNQPQHF